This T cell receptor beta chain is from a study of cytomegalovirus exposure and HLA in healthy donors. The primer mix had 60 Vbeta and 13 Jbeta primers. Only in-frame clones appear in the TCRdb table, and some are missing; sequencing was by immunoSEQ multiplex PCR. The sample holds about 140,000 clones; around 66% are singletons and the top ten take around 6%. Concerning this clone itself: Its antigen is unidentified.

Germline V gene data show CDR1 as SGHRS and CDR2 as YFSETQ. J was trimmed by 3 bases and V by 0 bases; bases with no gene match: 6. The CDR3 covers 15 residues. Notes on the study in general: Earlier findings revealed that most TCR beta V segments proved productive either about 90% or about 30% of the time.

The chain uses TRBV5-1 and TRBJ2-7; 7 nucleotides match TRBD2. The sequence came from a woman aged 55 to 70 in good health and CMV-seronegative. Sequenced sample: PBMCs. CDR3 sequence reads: CASSLDTGGNYEQYF. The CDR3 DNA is TGCGCCAGCAGCTTGGACACGGGAGGAAACTACGAGCAGTACTTC.